There are a few counts of the clone carrying this T cell receptor beta chain. Germline V CDR1 and CDR2: MNHEY, SMNVEV (reference sequence). The CDR3 runs to 13 residues. V lost 3 bases and J lost 4, with 9 bases in between. Per the original data handling: Estimated nucleated cell counts came from reference gene primer amplification. Clones were read by immunoSEQ multiplex PCR, and TCRdb kept only the in-frame ones, dropping some. V, J and clone size derive from that table, while D and trimming were established from the DNA sequence. This table has a few hundred thousand clones, around 91% appearing once. The data originate from a study of blood T cell repertoires in COVID-19. Participants spanned ages roughly 18 to 90 years and resided in about 25 US areas. Clinical history as reported by participants underpinned cohort assignment.

This TCR was recovered from a man younger than 35 who had recovered from COVID-19. Sequenced material: PBMCs or T cells enriched from blood (not recorded which). V and J are TRBV27 and TRBJ1-2; D possibly corresponds to TRBD1 (6 bases). The CDR3 protein is CASSLGGLYGYTF. The CDR3 nucleotides read TGTGCCAGCAGTTTGGGGGGGCTCTATGGCTACACCTTC.